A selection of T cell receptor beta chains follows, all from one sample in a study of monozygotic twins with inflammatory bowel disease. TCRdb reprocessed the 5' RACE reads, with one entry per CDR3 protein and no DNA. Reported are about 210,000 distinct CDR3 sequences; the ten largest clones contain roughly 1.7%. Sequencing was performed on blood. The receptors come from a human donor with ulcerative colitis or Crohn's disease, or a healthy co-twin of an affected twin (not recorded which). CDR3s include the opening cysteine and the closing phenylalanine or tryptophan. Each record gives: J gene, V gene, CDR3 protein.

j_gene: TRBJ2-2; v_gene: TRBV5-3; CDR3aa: CARSPGQGCAAGTGELFF
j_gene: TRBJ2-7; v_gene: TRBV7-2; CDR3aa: CASSLLSSTRGSYEQYF
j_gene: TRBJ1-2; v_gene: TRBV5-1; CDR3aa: CASSLIQGAWGYGYTF
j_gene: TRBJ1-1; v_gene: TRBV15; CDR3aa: CATSTAGKNTEAFF
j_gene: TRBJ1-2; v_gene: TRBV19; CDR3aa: CASRMTGEYGYTF
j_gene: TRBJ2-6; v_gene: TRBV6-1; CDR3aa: CASRDGAFSANVLTF
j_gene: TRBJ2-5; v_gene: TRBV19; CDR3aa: CASSQGTRGETQYF
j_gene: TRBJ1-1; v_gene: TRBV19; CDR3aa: CASSRGTGHNTEAFF
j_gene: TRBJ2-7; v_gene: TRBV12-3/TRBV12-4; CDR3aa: CASSLARTTAYEQYF
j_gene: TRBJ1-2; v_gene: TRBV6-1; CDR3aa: CASRINYGYTF
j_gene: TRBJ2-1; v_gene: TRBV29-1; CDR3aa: CSAYPGTGHNEQFF
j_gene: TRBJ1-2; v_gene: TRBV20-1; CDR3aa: CSAYPGNYGYTF
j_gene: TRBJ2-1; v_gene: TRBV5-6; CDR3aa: CASSPPRVLTYNEQFF
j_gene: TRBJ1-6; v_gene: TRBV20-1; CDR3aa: CSASAGQGHSPLHF
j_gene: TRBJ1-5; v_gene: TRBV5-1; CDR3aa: CASSLAGGAGQPQHF
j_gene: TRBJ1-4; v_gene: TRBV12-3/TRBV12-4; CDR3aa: CASSLAGFGEKLFF
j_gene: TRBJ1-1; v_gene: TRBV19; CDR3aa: CASSKRGTAPVAEAFF
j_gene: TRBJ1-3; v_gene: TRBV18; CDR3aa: CASSPKAGDSGNTIYF
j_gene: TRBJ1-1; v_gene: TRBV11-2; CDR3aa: CASSLDQSANTEAFF
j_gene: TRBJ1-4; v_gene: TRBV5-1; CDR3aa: CASTHDGGEKLFF
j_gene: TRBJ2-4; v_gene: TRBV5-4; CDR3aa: CASSHILQDTIQYF
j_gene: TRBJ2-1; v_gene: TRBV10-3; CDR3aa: CAISLGGQGAYNEQFF
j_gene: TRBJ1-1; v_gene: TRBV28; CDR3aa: CASSNQRNTEAFF
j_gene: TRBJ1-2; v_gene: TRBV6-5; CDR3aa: CASSFTGAYGYTF
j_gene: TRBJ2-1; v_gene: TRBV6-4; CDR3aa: CASSDNRLGGEVDEQFF
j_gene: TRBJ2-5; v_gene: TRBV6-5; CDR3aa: CASSYSGDHETQYF
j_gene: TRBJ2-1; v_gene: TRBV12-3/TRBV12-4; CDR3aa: CASNTGVNNEQFF
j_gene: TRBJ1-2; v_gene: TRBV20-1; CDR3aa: CSASAGGDGYTF
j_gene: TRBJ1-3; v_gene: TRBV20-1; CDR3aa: CSAGIRGRNTIYF
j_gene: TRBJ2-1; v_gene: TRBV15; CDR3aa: CATSRDQDHEQFF
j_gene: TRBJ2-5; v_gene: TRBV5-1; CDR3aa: CASSLTTSGGLETQYF
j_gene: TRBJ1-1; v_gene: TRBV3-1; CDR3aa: CASSLVTAETEAFF
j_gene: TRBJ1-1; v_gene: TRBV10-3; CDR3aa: CAISESMGRVNTEAFF
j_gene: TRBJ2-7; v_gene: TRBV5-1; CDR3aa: CASSLVPGKSYEQYF
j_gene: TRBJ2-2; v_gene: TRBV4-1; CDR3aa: CASSQDDTGELFF
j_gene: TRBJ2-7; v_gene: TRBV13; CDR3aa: CASSLAGDEQYF
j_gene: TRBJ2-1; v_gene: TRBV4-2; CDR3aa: CASSPYLRDEQFF
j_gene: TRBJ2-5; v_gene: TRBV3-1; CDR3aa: CASSQDPSWDKTQYF
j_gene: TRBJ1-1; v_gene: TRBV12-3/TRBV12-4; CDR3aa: CASRRGGTINTEAFF
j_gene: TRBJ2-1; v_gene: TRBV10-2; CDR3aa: CASRTTGGQFF
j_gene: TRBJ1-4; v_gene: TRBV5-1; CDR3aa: CASSDRGGEKLFF
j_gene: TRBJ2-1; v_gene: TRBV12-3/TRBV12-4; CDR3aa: CASRFGGLQKQFF
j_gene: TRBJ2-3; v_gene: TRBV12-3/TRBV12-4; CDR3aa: CASAYGLAGGTDTQYF
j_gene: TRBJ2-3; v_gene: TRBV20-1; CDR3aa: CSGSLLAGGSTDTQYF
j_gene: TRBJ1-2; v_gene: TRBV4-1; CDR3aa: CASSQGPVGGGYTF
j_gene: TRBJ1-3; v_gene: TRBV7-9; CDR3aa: CASSLETDTIYF
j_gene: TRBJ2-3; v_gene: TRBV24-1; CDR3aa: CATSDPTSTFRDTQYF
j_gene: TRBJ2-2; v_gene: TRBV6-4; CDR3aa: CARQDRATGELFF
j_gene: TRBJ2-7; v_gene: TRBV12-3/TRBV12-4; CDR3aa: CASKGETYEQYF
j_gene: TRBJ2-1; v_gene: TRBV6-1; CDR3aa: CASSQPGTGDNEQFF
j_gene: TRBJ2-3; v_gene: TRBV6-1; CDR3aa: CASSGGVGSDTQYF
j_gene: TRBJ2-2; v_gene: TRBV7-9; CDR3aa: CASSRTENTGELFF
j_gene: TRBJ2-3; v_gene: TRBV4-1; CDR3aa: CASSPLTRGRTDTQYF
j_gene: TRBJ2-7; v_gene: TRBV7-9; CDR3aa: CASSPSFGQGSSYEQYF
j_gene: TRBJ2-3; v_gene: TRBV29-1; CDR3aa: CSALTSTDTQYF
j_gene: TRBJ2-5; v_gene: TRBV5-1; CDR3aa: CASSLDPGGETQYF
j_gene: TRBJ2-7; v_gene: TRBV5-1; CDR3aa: CASSLYEENYEQYF